This entry features one T cell receptor (beta chain) sequence. This specimen belongs to a study of blood T cell repertoires in COVID-19. Across the whole study: Material from acute and convalescent COVID-19 was sourced from the United States, Italy and Spain.

The CDR3 is 15 residues long. J was trimmed by 4 bases and V by 3 bases; bases with no gene match: 6. Looked up from germline, CDR1 is LGHDT and CDR2 is YNNKEL (reference sequence). Per the study methods: Estimated nucleated cell counts came from reference gene primer amplification. Sequencing used immunoSEQ multiplex PCR; TCRdb keeps in-frame clones, though not all of them. The V and J calls and clone size come from that table; D and trimming were worked out from the DNA. The sample contains tens of thousands of clones, approximately 80% of which appear only once. The V call is TRBV3-1 (or the pseudogene TRBV3-2), the J call TRBJ1-3, with TRBD1 identical over 7 bases. Sequences were obtained from peripheral blood. This receptor was obtained from a woman at least 80 years old with acute or convalescent COVID-19. The CDR3 DNA reads TGTGCCAGCAGCCAGGGGCGGACAGGCGGAAACACCATATATTTT. Its translation is CASSQGRTGGNTIYF.